The rows below give T cell receptor beta chains drawn from one sample of a study of Graves' ophthalmopathy and Graves' hyperthyroidism. TCRdb re-analysed the multiplex PCR reads in MiXCR, keeping a single row per CDR3 protein. This sample carries around 590,000 distinct CDR3 sequences, 35% to 40% of them seen once, and the ten largest clones take around 4.6%. The sequencing sample was made of peripheral blood or thyroid tissue (not recorded which). The origin of the receptors is an adult man with Graves' hyperthyroidism. Each CDR3 is given with its conserved first and last residue. The D gene is left open where the match is weak. The listing skips clone size in some rows; elsewhere it reads once, few, many or a size class.

>NA|many|TRBJ1-1|TRBV13
TGTGCCAGCAGCTTTGCCATGAACACTGAAGCTTTCTTT
CASSFAMNTEAFF
>NA|many|TRBJ2-7|TRBV5-1
TGCGCCAGCAGCTCCACCGCGTCCCGGACGGGAGCCTACGAGCAGTACTTC
CASSSTASRTGAYEQYF
>TRBD1|many|TRBJ1-4|TRBV5-1
TGCGCCAGCAGCGTCGGGACAGGTCGAACTAATGAAAAACTGTTTTTT
CASSVGTGRTNEKLFF
>TRBD1|NA|TRBJ1-2|TRBV29-1
TGCAGCGCGAAGGGGGCAGAGGCTAGCTACACCTTC
CSAKGAEASYTF
>NA|few|TRBJ1-1|TRBV7-2
TGTGCCAGCAGCTGGAGATCGAACACTGAAGCTTTCTTT
CASSWRSNTEAFF
>NA|many|TRBJ2-7|TRBV20-1
TGCAGTGCTAGCAGGGCGGCCTACGAGCAGTACTTC
CSASRAAYEQYF
>NA|many|TRBJ1-6|TRBV12-3/TRBV12-4
TGTGCCAGCAGTTTGGCTTATAATTCACCCCTCCACTTT
CASSLAYNSPLHF
>NA|many|TRBJ2-3|TRBV24-1
TGTGCCAGCTCTGGCAACACAGATACGCAGTATTTT
CASSGNTDTQYF
>TRBD2|many|TRBJ2-2|TRBV2
TGTGCCAGCAGCAGCGGGACTTTTTACACCGGGGAGCTGTTTTTT
CASSSGTFYTGELFF
>NA|once|TRBJ2-1|TRBV15
TGTGCCACCAGCAGAGTGGGGACACTCTACAATGAGCAGTTCTTC
CATSRVGTLYNEQFF
>TRBD1|NA|TRBJ1-2|TRBV29-1
TGCAGCAGTCCCGGACAGGGCTACTATGGCTACACCTTC
CSSPGQGYYGYTF
>NA|NA|TRBJ2-7|TRBV7-9
TGTGCCAGCCGGGACCTCGGGGACGAGCAGTACTTC
CASRDLGDEQYF
>NA|many|TRBJ1-2|TRBV7-8
TGTGCCAGCAGCACGCCCCCAGCTTATGGCTACACCTTC
CASSTPPAYGYTF
>NA|NA|TRBJ2-2|TRBV5-1
TGCGCCAGCGGCTTGGGTCTGAACACCGGGGAGCTGTTTTTT
CASGLGLNTGELFF
>NA|many|TRBJ1-6|TRBV12-3/TRBV12-4
TGTGCCAGCAGTGTGGGACCGAATAATTCACCCCTCCACTTT
CASSVGPNNSPLHF
>NA|NA|TRBJ2-3|TRBV5-6
TGTGCCACTCAAACACGAGGCCTTTTTATCGGAACAGATACGCAGTATTTT
CATQTRGLFIGTDTQYF
>NA|many|TRBJ2-3|TRBV29-1
TGCAGCGTTTCGGGGGGCGATACGCAGTATTTT
CSVSGGDTQYF
>TRBD1|many|TRBJ2-7|TRBV19
TGTGCCAGTAGTGGGACAGGGGTCGAGCAGTACTTC
CASSGTGVEQYF
>TRBD1|many|TRBJ1-2|TRBV12-3/TRBV12-4
TGTGCCAGCAGTTCGGGACAGTTCTATGGCTACACCTTC
CASSSGQFYGYTF
>TRBD2|NA|TRBJ2-7|TRBV20-1
TGCAGTGCTAGGGATCGGCGGGAGGGGGTCAATGAGCAGTACTTC
CSARDRREGVNEQYF
>TRBD1|many|TRBJ1-6|TRBV24-1
TGTGCCACCAGTGATCCAGACAGGGGGCAGAATTCACCCCTCCACTTT
CATSDPDRGQNSPLHF
>TRBD1|many|TRBJ2-7|TRBV9
TGTGCCAGCAGCCCGGAGGACAGGGCGCACGAGCAGTACTTC
CASSPEDRAHEQYF
>NA|NA|TRBJ2-1|TRBV7-2
TGTGCCAGCAGCTTAGATCGTAGCGGTGAGCAGTTCTTC
CASSLDRSGEQFF
>TRBD1|NA|TRBJ1-5|TRBV12-3/TRBV12-4
TGTGCCAGCAGTCGCGCTGACAGGGGGAATCAGCCCCAGCATTTT
CASSRADRGNQPQHF
>NA|NA|TRBJ2-5|TRBV24-1
TGTGCCACCAGTGATTTCGGCCGCCCCCAGGGTCGGGAGACCCAGTACTTC
CATSDFGRPQGRETQYF
>NA|few|TRBJ2-2|TRBV12-3/TRBV12-4
TGTGCCAGCAGTTTATTCTCGGGTTCCGGGGAGCTGTTTTTT
CASSLFSGSGELFF
>NA|NA|TRBJ1-5|TRBV27
TGTGCCAGCAGTTTACTCAGAAGTCAGCCCCAGCATTTT
CASSLLRSQPQHF
>NA|few|TRBJ1-3|TRBV19
TGTGCCAGTAGTACCATAGGTTCTTCTGGAAACACCATATATTTT
CASSTIGSSGNTIYF